This T cell receptor (beta chain) was sequenced during a study of T cell responses to AZD1222 COVID-19 vaccine. Some clones are missing from TCRdb's copy, which holds only in-frame ones; the method was immunoSEQ multiplex PCR. The table records around 99,000 clones, 70% to 90% of them present only once. The TCR sequence derives from an adult who received the AZD1222 COVID-19 vaccine. Sequenced here: peripheral blood, sampled 28 days after the second AZD1222 dose.

The CDR3 is CASSKSGVSAYEQYF. As DNA, the CDR3 is TGTGCCAGTAGTAAATCAGGGGTGAGTGCTTACGAGCAGTACTTC. The rearrangement links TRBV19 to TRBJ2-7, with D tentatively TRBD1 (6 bases). CDR3 length: 15 amino acids. The germline CDR1 and CDR2 sequences are LNHDA and SQIVND (reference sequence). The V and J ends lost 4 bases and 4 bases respectively, with 17 bases between them.